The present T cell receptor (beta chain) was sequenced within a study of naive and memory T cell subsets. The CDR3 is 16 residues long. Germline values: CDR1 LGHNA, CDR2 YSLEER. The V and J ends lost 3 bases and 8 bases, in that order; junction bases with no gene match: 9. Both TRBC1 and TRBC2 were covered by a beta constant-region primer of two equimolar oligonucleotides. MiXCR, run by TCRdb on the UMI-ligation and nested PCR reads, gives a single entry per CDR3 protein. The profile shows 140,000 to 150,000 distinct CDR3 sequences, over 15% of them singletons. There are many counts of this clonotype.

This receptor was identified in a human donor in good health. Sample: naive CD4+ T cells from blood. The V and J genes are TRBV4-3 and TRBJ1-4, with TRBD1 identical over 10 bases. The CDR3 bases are TGCGCCAGCAGCCAGCTTCTCGACAGGGGGCGAGAAAAACTGTTTTTT. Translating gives CASSQLLDRGREKLFF.